These 2 T cell receptor beta chains originate from one sample sequenced in a study of blood T cell repertoires in COVID-19. Clones were read by immunoSEQ multiplex PCR, and TCRdb kept only the in-frame ones, dropping some. This sample has 200,000 or so clones, with approximately 90% found just once. The sequenced sample consisted of peripheral blood. The receptors stem from an elderly man with acute or convalescent COVID-19.

This rearrangement joins TRBV11-2 to TRBJ2-7; TRBD2 might be the D (7 bases). CDR1 is SGHAT and CDR2 is FQNNGV in the germline V gene. The V gene lost 0 bases and the J gene lost 4 bases, with 10 bases spanning the gap. The length of the CDR3 is 14 residues. CDR3 region: CASSLEGGPYEQYF. The DNA for the CDR3 is TGTGCCAGCAGCTTAGAGGGGGGGCCATACGAGCAGTACTTC. Using reference TRBV11-2 and TRBJ2-7 for the parts outside the CDR3, the full variable domain is EAGVAQSPRYKIIEKRQSVAFWCNPISGHATLYWYQQILGQGPKLLIQFQNNGVVDDSQLPKDRFSAERLKGVDSTLKIQPAKLEDSAVYLCASSLEGGPYEQYFGPGTRLTVT.

CDR3 loop: CASSYGLRDTGELFF. The CDR3 bases are TGTGCCAGCAGTTACGGGTTGCGGGACACCGGGGAGCTGTTTTTT. The genes are TRBV6-2 or TRBV6-3 and TRBJ2-2; TRBD2 might be the D (5 bases). The CDR3 covers 15 residues. Trimming pared 2 bases from V and 3 bases from J, leaving 10 bases between. Germline V CDR1 and CDR2: MNHEY, SVGEGT.